These T cell receptor beta chains were read from a single sample in a study of blood T cell repertoires in COVID-19. TCRdb's copy holds only in-frame clones and misses some; the assay was immunoSEQ multiplex PCR. Of approximately 130,000 clones detected, around 77% appear once; the ten largest clones hold 11%. Sequenced sample: peripheral blood. The receptor set was obtained from a human donor in a cohort sampled during active COVID-19. The CDR3 runs from the conserved cysteine through the conserved F or W. The D gene is left open where the match is weak. Only part of the rows carry a size: once, few, many, or a class if the clone is expanded.

abundance: -
v_gene: TRBV4-1
j_gene: TRBJ2-2
d_gene: -
len: 15
CDR3nt: TGCGCCAGCAGCCAAGTGGGCAGCTACACCGGGGAGCTGTTTTTT
CDR3aa: CASSQVGSYTGELFF

abundance: -
v_gene: TRBV5-6
j_gene: TRBJ2-7
d_gene: TRBD1
len: 15
CDR3nt: TGTGCCAGCAGCTTGATACAGGGGGGTCCCTACGAGCAGTACTTC
CDR3aa: CASSLIQGGPYEQYF

abundance: -
v_gene: TRBV28
j_gene: TRBJ1-1
d_gene: -
len: 14
CDR3nt: TGTGCCAGCAGTACCCTGGCAGGGAACACTGAAGCTTTCTTT
CDR3aa: CASSTLAGNTEAFF

abundance: -
v_gene: TRBV30
j_gene: TRBJ1-3
d_gene: -
len: 15
CDR3nt: TGTGCCTGGAGTGCCCCGGGGGGACCCGGAAACACCATATATTTT
CDR3aa: CAWSAPGGPGNTIYF

abundance: -
v_gene: TRBV28
j_gene: TRBJ2-3
d_gene: TRBD2
len: 17
CDR3nt: TGTGCCAGCAGCCCGAGGGTGGCGGGGGGCCCCACAGATACGCAGTATTTT
CDR3aa: CASSPRVAGGPTDTQYF

abundance: -
v_gene: TRBV18
j_gene: TRBJ2-7
d_gene: TRBD1
len: 12
CDR3nt: TGTGCCAGCTCACTTACAGGGGCCGAGCAGTACTTC
CDR3aa: CASSLTGAEQYF

abundance: -
v_gene: TRBV2
j_gene: TRBJ1-2
d_gene: -
len: 14
CDR3nt: TGTGCCAGCAGTGAAGGGGGAGCTAACTATGGCTACACCTTC
CDR3aa: CASSEGGANYGYTF

abundance: -
v_gene: TRBV5-4
j_gene: TRBJ1-3
d_gene: TRBD1
len: 15
CDR3nt: TGTGCCAGCAGCCGGGGACAGGGTGACGGAAACACCATATATTTT
CDR3aa: CASSRGQGDGNTIYF

abundance: -
v_gene: TRBV5-1
j_gene: TRBJ1-4
d_gene: -
len: 14
CDR3nt: TGCGCCAGCAGCTCGGGACAAGATAATGAAAAACTGTTTTTT
CDR3aa: CASSSGQDNEKLFF

abundance: -
v_gene: TRBV29-1
j_gene: TRBJ2-1
d_gene: -
len: 13
CDR3nt: TGCAGCGTTGCGCCCGGGGGCTACAATGAGCAGTTCTTC
CDR3aa: CSVAPGGYNEQFF

abundance: -
v_gene: TRBV11-2
j_gene: TRBJ2-5
d_gene: TRBD1
len: 15
CDR3nt: TGTGCCAGCAGCTTAAATTTACAGGGGAGCGAGACCCAGTACTTC
CDR3aa: CASSLNLQGSETQYF

abundance: -
v_gene: TRBV18
j_gene: TRBJ1-1
d_gene: -
len: 13
CDR3nt: TGTGCCAGCTCAGGTACTCGGGGTACTGAAGCTTTCTTT
CDR3aa: CASSGTRGTEAFF

abundance: -
v_gene: TRBV5-6
j_gene: TRBJ2-7
d_gene: -
len: 16
CDR3nt: TGTGCCAGCAGGTTTTGGAGGAGCGCATCAGTCCACGAGCAGTACTTC
CDR3aa: CASRFWRSASVHEQYF

abundance: -
v_gene: TRBV3-1/TRBV3-2
j_gene: TRBJ2-2
d_gene: -
len: 17
CDR3nt: TGTGCCAGCAGCCAAGAAGTAGGCAGGGGGAACACCGGGGAGCTGTTTTTT
CDR3aa: CASSQEVGRGNTGELFF

abundance: -
v_gene: TRBV6-5
j_gene: TRBJ1-1
d_gene: -
len: 12
CDR3nt: TGTGCCACCTCAGGGGCCGGGGGGAGAACTTTCTTT
CDR3aa: CATSGAGGRTFF

abundance: -
v_gene: TRBV7-9
j_gene: TRBJ1-4
d_gene: TRBD1
len: 17
CDR3nt: TGTGCCAGCACTGAGACAGGGGGCCTTGCAACTAATGAAAAACTGTTTTTT
CDR3aa: CASTETGGLATNEKLFF

abundance: few
v_gene: TRBV11-3
j_gene: TRBJ2-1
d_gene: TRBD1
len: 12
CDR3nt: TGTGCCAGCAGCCCGACAGGGCATGAGCAGTTCTTC
CDR3aa: CASSPTGHEQFF

abundance: -
v_gene: TRBV5-1
j_gene: TRBJ1-5
d_gene: TRBD1
len: 21
CDR3nt: TGCGCCAGCCGCGGACAGGGGACCTACTGGGGGCTCATTTGTATCAATCAGCCCCAGCATTTT
CDR3aa: CASRGQGTYWGLICINQPQHF

abundance: -
v_gene: TRBV5-5
j_gene: TRBJ1-4
d_gene: -
len: 14
CDR3nt: TGTGCCAGCAGCTTGGACAGGGTAAACGAAAAACTGTTTTTT
CDR3aa: CASSLDRVNEKLFF

abundance: -
v_gene: TRBV6-5
j_gene: TRBJ1-1
d_gene: -
len: 15
CDR3nt: TGTGCCAGCAGGAAGAGGCGTACGGGAGACACTGAAGCTTTCTTT
CDR3aa: CASRKRRTGDTEAFF

abundance: -
v_gene: TRBV2
j_gene: TRBJ2-7
d_gene: -
len: 13
CDR3nt: TGTGCCAGCATCAGACGGAGCTCCTACGAGCAGTACTTC
CDR3aa: CASIRRSSYEQYF

abundance: -
v_gene: TRBV4-1
j_gene: TRBJ2-3
d_gene: -
len: 14
CDR3nt: TGCGCCAGCAGCCAAGGCGGGATGGGGGATACGCAGTATTTT
CDR3aa: CASSQGGMGDTQYF

abundance: few
v_gene: TRBV4-2
j_gene: TRBJ1-1
d_gene: -
len: 13
CDR3nt: TGTGCCAGCAGCCAAGCACGGGGCACTGAAGCTTTCTTT
CDR3aa: CASSQARGTEAFF

abundance: -
v_gene: TRBV6-5
j_gene: TRBJ2-3
d_gene: -
len: 14
CDR3nt: TGTGCCAGCAGAGCGACTAGTGTTGCTGATACGCAGTATTTT
CDR3aa: CASRATSVADTQYF

abundance: -
v_gene: TRBV3-1/TRBV3-2
j_gene: TRBJ2-2
d_gene: -
len: 16
CDR3nt: TGTGCCTGCAGCCATGGGGGCGGGGGATGTACCGGGGAGCTGTTTTTT
CDR3aa: CACSHGGGGCTGELFF

abundance: -
v_gene: TRBV6-5
j_gene: TRBJ1-1
d_gene: -
len: 14
CDR3nt: TGTGCCAGCAGTTACCTCGGTGACATCGAGGAAGCTTTCTTT
CDR3aa: CASSYLGDIEEAFF

abundance: -
v_gene: TRBV4-2
j_gene: TRBJ1-5
d_gene: -
len: 13
CDR3nt: TGTGCCAGCAGCCAAGATATGCGTCAGCCCCAGCATTTT
CDR3aa: CASSQDMRQPQHF

abundance: -
v_gene: TRBV4-1
j_gene: TRBJ2-7
d_gene: -
len: 18
CDR3nt: TGCGCCAGCAGCCAAGATCCCAACCAAGGACAGCTATCCTACGAGCAGTACTTC
CDR3aa: CASSQDPNQGQLSYEQYF

abundance: -
v_gene: TRBV6-5
j_gene: TRBJ2-1
d_gene: TRBD1
len: 15
CDR3nt: TGTGCCAGCACCCAACAGGGGCGACCCTACAATGAGCAGTTCTTC
CDR3aa: CASTQQGRPYNEQFF

abundance: -
v_gene: TRBV5-4
j_gene: TRBJ1-2
d_gene: -
len: 15
CDR3nt: TGTGCCAGCAGCTTAGGAACAGGGACCTCCTATGGCTACACCTTC
CDR3aa: CASSLGTGTSYGYTF

abundance: -
v_gene: TRBV6-5
j_gene: TRBJ2-7
d_gene: -
len: 15
CDR3nt: TGTGCCAGCAGTTACTCGGCTAACAGTTTCTACGAGCAGTACTTC
CDR3aa: CASSYSANSFYEQYF